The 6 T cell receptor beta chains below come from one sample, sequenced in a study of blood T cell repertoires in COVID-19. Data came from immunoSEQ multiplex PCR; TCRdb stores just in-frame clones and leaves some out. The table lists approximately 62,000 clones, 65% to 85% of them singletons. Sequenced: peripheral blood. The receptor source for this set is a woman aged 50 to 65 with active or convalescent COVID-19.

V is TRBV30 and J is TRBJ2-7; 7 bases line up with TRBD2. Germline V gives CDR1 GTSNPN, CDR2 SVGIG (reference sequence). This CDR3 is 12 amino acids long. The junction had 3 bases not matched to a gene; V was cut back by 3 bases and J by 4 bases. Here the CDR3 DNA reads TGTGCCTGGAGGGGAGGGGAATACGAGCAGTACTTC. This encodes CAWRGGEYEQYF.

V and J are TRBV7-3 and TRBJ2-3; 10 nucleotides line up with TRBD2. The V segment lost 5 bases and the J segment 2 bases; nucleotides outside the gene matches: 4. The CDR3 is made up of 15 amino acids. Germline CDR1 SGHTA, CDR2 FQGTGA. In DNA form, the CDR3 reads TGTGCCAGCAGCCGCAGCGGGAGGGTCACAGATACGCAGTATTTT. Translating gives CASSRSGRVTDTQYF.

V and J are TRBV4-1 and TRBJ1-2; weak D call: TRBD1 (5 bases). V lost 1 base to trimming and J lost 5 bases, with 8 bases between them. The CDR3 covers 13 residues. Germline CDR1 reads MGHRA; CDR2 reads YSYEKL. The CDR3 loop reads CASSQGPGYGYTF. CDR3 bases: TGCGCCAGCAGCCAAGGTCCAGGGTATGGCTACACCTTC.

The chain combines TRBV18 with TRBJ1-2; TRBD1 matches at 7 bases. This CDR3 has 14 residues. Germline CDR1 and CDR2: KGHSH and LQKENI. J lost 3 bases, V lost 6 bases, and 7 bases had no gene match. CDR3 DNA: TGTGCCAGCTCGCAGGGGGTAACCGACTATGGCTACACCTTC. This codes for CASSQGVTDYGYTF.

In DNA, the CDR3 is TGTGCCAGCAGTTACTCGACCGACAGGGGGGGCTCTGAAGCTTTCTTT. As protein: CASSYSTDRGGSEAFF. The chain joins TRBV6-5 to TRBJ1-1; 9 nucleotides align to TRBD1. J lost 6 bases, V lost 0 bases, and 8 bases had no gene match. CDR1 is MNHEY and CDR2 is SVGAGI in the germline V gene. CDR3 length equals 16 residues.

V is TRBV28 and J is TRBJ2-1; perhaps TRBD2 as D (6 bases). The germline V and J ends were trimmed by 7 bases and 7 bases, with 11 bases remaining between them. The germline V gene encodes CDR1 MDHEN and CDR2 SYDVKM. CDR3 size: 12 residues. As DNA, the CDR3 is TGTGCCAGCACCTTGGAGGGTAATGAGCAGTTCTTC. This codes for CASTLEGNEQFF.